This TCR beta chain was captured in a study of shared clonotypes between healthy human individuals. Study-wide findings and caveats: Several donors held approximately 4.6% of naive CD4 clonotypes in common. Clonotype sharing among donors was expected to depend on sequencing depth.

This table comes from immunoSEQ multiplex PCR, and its TCRdb copy is limited to in-frame clones, with some not included. The repertoire holds roughly 2.5 million clones, 90% to 95% seen once, with 0.11% to 0.15% in the top ten. On this clone: Its target is not known.

Per germline, CDR1 KGHSH and CDR2 LQKENI. This CDR3 is 13 amino acids long. V was trimmed by 1 base and J by 9 bases, leaving 12 bases between them. The receptor was derived from a young man in good health. Sequencing was carried out using naive CD4+ T cells sorted from blood. The subset denotes: CD45RA+ positively selected. V gene TRBV18 combines with J gene TRBJ2-5, with D possibly matching TRBD1 (5 bases). In DNA, the CDR3 is TGTGCCAGCTCACCACAGGGGCAGCTGCCCCAGTACTTC. This codes for CASSPQGQLPQYF.